This T cell receptor (beta chain) was profiled in a study of STAT5B mutations in CD4+ large granular lymphocyte leukemia. Study information: Among healthy donors, a particular HLA allele went with more CDR3 'QG' motifs.

The CDR3 extends over 15 amino acids. Trimming pared 5 bases from V and 4 bases from J, leaving 18 bases between. Germline CDR1 and CDR2: SGHDT and YYEEEE. Overall study results and limits: Main leukemic clonotypes were patient-specific, but more than 20% appeared at low frequency elsewhere. Patient CD4-sorted repertoires stayed more clonal than healthy ones after leukemic-clone removal.

In the case of this clone: Its specificity is unknown.

Original data processing: A productive frequency of 2.59 x 10-5 was the lowest detectable. Sequencing used immunoSEQ multiplex PCR; TCRdb keeps in-frame clones, though not all of them. Clone size and V and J calls were adopted from that table, with D and trimming inferred from the DNA. In the table there are some 32,000 clones, around four fifths of which are singletons. The chain links TRBV5-6 to TRBJ2-5; D remains unclear. The sequenced sample was CD4+ T cells from blood buffy coats. The clonotype was recovered from a human donor in good health. The CDR3 loop is CASSMSQSPPETQYF. The CDR3 nucleotides are TGTGCCAGCAGTATGTCCCAAAGCCCACCAGAGACCCAGTACTTC. The full variable domain, completed using reference TRBV5-6 and TRBJ2-5, is DAGVTQSPTHLIKTRGQQVTLRCSPKSGHDTVSWYQQALGQGPQFIFQYYEEEERQRGNFPDRFSGHQFPNYSSELNVNALLLGDSALYLCASSMSQSPPETQYFGPGTRLLVL.